The TCR beta chain under discussion was sequenced for a study of shared clonotypes between healthy human individuals (dated by TCRdb to 2020 to 2022). For context, the study as a whole: Three men and a couple of women, aged 18 to 49 years, made up the cohort. Per donor, three plates each were used for CD4 naive and CD4 memory, two for CD8 naive, and one for CD8 memory. Blood TCR repertoires of about 5 healthy adults were deeply sequenced to estimate repertoire size and the extent of clonotype sharing between individuals. Different laboratories and diverse techniques were used to prepare libraries and sequence TCR repertoires, to increase sequencing depth and limit assay-specific biases. Between about 0.85 and 9.5 billion PBMCs per donor were obtained by leukapheresis.

TCR CDR3 regions were amplified from genomic DNA by multiplex PCR using the deep immunoSEQ assay. For each cell subset, the extracted genomic DNA was distributed evenly across all wells of several immunoSEQ 96-well plates, and each plate served as one replicate. For sorted subsets, about 0.2 ug genomic DNA, equal to about 30,000 T cell genomes, was loaded into each replicate PCR. Purified libraries were measured with a Qubit 3.0 fluorometer, size-checked on a Bioanalyzer 2100, and measured again with the KAPA Library Quantification kit. Each immunoSEQ 96-well plate was sequenced on its own single-read 150-cycle Illumina NextSeq 550 flow cell. The original pipeline was this. The immunoSEQ output contained only junctional sequences without quality scores, so filtering could not match that applied to full-length reads. To assign V/J genes and CDR3, sequences were annotated against IMGT germline references using PyIR, a Python wrapper for IgBLAST v1.9. Reads were removed for weak V/J assignments (E-value above 1e-6), missing CDR3, stop codons, out-of-frame junctions, or ambiguous translated residues. V3J clonotypes were defined as sequences sharing the same inferred V gene, J gene, and CDR3 amino acid sequence. To compute the percentage overlap between repertoires, the number of shared unique clonotypes was divided by the size of the smaller repertoire. RTK rarefaction, the Chao1 estimator, and Recon v2.1 estimates of unobserved clonotypes were used to assess repertoire richness. Generation probabilities were computed with OLGA for all TCRbeta clonotypes obtained by the gDNA method from four donors. Drawn from immuneACCESS, this table holds only the in-frame rearrangements with V and J called that TCRdb kept. Clones are partly lost; checked studies trace under half to an unresolved V gene and leave the rest unexplained. V and J calls plus clone size are reproduced from that table; the DNA served to infer D and trimming. This sample has about 2.4 million clones in its table, and 90% to 95% of those were observed once. The ten top clones hold about 0.13% of the sample.

Comment on this clone: Its specific antigen is unknown. Base qualities are not at hand, and no much larger clone is one base apart.

Trimming costs V 4 bases and J 7 bases, and their ends lie 11 bases apart. CDR1 LNHDA and CDR2 SQIVND are derived from the germline V gene (reference sequence). From the cysteine up to the phenylalanine, the CDR3 has a length of 14 residues. Only CDR3 DNA remains: 42 bases, in frame from the first base. The paper as a whole reports these results and caveats: Across a few donors, about 5% of naive CD4, roughly 3.4% of naive CD8, 2.3% of memory CD4, and 0.4% of memory CD8 clonotypes were shared. Naive subsets generally had larger estimated clonotype richness than memory subsets. Rarefaction of sorted-subset datasets indicated incomplete sequencing despite the large sequencing depth. Because the study included a small number of donors, the genetic and exposure-history diversity represented was limited. Sampling was restricted to blood, and TCR repertoires in tissue are likely to differ from TCR repertoires in blood. Higher generation probabilities were observed for clonotypes shared by all four sorted-subset donors than for non-shared clonotypes. Based on pairwise subsampling, the degree of clonotype sharing among donors was expected to be affected by sequencing depth.

Healthy HIV-negative adults with no recently reported acute infections or vaccinations were included as donors. Every donor was a Caucasian adult residing in Nashville, Tennessee, USA. Magnetic negative selection was used to enrich CD4+ T cells, after which naive cells were positively selected on CD45RA and the negative fraction became the memory subset. After blood collection by leukapheresis, PBMCs were isolated using Ficoll-Histopaque density gradient centrifugation and then cryopreserved in the vapor phase of liquid nitrogen. Purity and quantity of every magnetically sorted T cell population were checked by analytical flow cytometry. Genomic DNA was isolated from each sorted fraction and quantified by UV absorbance on a Nanodrop 2000c.

This TCR came from a man younger than 30 in good health. This receptor chain uses TRBV19 and TRBJ1-6; TRBD1 is a possible D gene, resting on 6 matching bases. Sequencing used naive CD4+ T cells sorted from blood. The cell subset or site label corresponds to: CD45RA+ positively selected. The CDR3 protein is CASSRGQRNSPLHF. The base sequence is TGTGCCAGTAGTAGGGGACAACGAAATTCACCCCTCCACTTT.